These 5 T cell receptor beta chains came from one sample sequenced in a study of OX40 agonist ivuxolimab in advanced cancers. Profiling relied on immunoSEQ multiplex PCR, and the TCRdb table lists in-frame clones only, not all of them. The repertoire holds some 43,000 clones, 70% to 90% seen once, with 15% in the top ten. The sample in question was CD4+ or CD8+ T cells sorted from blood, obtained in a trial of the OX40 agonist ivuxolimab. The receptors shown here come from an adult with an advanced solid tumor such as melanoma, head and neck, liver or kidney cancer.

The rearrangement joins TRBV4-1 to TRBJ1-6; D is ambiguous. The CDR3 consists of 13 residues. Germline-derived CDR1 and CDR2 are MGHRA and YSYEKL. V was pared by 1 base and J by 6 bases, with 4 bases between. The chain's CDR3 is CASSQGGNSPLHF. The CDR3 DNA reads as TGCGCCAGCAGCCAAGGTGGTAATTCACCCCTCCACTTT.

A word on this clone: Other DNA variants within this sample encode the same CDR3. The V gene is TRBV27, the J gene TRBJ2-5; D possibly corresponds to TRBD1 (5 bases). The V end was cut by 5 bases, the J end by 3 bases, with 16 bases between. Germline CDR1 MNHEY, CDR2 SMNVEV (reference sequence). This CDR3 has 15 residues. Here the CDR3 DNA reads TGTGCCAGCAGTCTAACTGGTATAGGGGAAGAGACCCAGTACTTC. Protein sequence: CASSLTGIGEETQYF.

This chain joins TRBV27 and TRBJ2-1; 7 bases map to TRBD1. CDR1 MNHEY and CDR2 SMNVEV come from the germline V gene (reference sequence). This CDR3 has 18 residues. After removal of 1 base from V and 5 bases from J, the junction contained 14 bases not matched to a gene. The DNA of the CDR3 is TGTGCCAGCAGTTTATTTTTTTTCATAGGGGGCGATGACAATGAGCAGTTCTTC. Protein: CASSLFFFIGGDDNEQFF.

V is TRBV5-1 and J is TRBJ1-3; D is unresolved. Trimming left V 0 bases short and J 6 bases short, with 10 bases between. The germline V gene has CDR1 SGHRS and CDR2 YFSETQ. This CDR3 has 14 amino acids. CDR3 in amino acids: CASSLEGGTNTIYF. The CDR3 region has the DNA TGCGCCAGCAGCTTGGAGGGCGGCACAAACACCATATATTTT.

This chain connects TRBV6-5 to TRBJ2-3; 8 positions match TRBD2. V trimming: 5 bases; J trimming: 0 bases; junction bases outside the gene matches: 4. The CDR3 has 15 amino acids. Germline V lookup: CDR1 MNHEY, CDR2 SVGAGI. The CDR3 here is CASSRIAGSTDTQYF. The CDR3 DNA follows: TGTGCCAGCAGTAGAATAGCGGGGAGCACAGATACGCAGTATTTT.